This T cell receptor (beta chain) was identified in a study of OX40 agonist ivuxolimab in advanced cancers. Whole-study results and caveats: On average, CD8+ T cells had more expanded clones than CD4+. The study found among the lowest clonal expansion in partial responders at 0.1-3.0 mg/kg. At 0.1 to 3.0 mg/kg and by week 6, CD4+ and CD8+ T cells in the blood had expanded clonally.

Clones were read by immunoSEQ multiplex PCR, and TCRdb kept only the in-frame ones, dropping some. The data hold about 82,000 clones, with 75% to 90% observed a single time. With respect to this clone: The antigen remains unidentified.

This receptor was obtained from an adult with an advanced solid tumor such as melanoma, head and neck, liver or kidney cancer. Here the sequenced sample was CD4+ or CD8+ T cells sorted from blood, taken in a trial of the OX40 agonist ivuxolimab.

The CDR3, as DNA: TGCGCCAGCAGCTTGGCTGGTCGGGGAACTGAAGCTTTCTTT. It specifies CASSLAGRGTEAFF. The chain links TRBV5-1 to TRBJ1-1; D is uncertain. Germline V gives CDR1 SGHRS, CDR2 YFSETQ. Trimming left V 0 bases short and J 5 bases short, with 11 bases between. The CDR3 consists of 14 residues.